Sequencing of this T cell receptor beta chain was carried out in a study of shared clonotypes between healthy human individuals. Study observations and caveats: Of the naive CD4 clonotypes, around 5% were shared across a few donors. Generally, naive subsets (rather than memory subsets) showed larger estimated richness.

At deep level, the assay was performed. TCRdb keeps only in-frame clones here, not all; method: immunoSEQ multiplex PCR. The table lists 2 million to 2.5 million clones, roughly 95% of them singletons. Every one of the donors was a Caucasian adult that lived in Nashville, Tennessee. In the case of this clone: The antigen is undetermined. Other DNA sequences in this sample translate to the same CDR3.

This CDR3 comprises 13 residues. Germline V gives CDR1 MNHEY, CDR2 SMNVEV (reference sequence). The V and J ends lost 6 bases and 1 base respectively, with 9 bases between them. This chain uses TRBV27 with TRBJ1-1; D may be TRBD1 (6 bases). The receptor was derived from a man between 18 and 29 years old in good health. Material for sequencing was naive CD4+ T cells sorted from blood. Subset denoted: CD45RA+ positively selected. CDR3 nucleotide sequence: TGTGCCAGCAGACCACAGGGGAACACTGAAGCTTTCTTT. It is translated as CASRPQGNTEAFF.